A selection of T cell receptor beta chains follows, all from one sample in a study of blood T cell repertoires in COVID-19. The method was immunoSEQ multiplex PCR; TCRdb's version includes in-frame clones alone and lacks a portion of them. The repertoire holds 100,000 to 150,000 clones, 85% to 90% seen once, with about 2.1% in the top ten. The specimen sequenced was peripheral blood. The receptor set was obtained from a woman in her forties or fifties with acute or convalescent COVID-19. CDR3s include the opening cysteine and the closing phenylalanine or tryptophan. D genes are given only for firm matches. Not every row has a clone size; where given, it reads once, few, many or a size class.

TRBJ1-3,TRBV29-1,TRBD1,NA,CSVVTGTAGNTIYF,TGCAGCGTTGTGACAGGGACGGCTGGAAACACCATATATTTT
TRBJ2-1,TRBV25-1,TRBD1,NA,CATSGTVYNEQFF,TGTGCCACCTCCGGGACAGTTTACAATGAGCAGTTCTTC
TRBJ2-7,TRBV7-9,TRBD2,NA,CASSPGGTRSYEQYF,TGTGCCAGCAGCCCCGGGGGGACCCGCTCCTACGAGCAGTACTTC
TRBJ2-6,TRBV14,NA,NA,CASSQVRPGGANVLTF,TGTGCCAGCAGCCAAGTTCGGCCAGGGGGGGCCAACGTCCTGACTTTC
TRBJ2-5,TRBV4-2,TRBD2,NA,CASSQVGLAGAEETQYF,TGTGCCAGCAGCCAAGTAGGCCTAGCGGGGGCGGAAGAGACCCAGTACTTC
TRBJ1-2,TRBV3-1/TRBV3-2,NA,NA,CATRGWNRGDFYGYTF,TGTGCCACCAGGGGTTGGAATCGGGGGGACTTCTATGGCTACACCTTC
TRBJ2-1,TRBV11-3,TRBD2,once,CASSLTSGEVDEQFF,TGTGCCAGCAGCCTGACTAGCGGGGAGGTGGATGAGCAGTTCTTC
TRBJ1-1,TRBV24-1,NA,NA,CATSDQGKAFF,TGTGCCACCAGTGATCAGGGGAAGGCTTTCTTT
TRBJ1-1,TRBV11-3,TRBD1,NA,CASSPGTGDTEAFF,TGTGCCAGCAGCCCCGGGACAGGGGACACTGAAGCTTTCTTT
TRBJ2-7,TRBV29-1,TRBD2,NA,CSVFSGLAGVGEQYF,TGCAGCGTTTTCAGTGGACTAGCGGGAGTGGGCGAGCAGTACTTC
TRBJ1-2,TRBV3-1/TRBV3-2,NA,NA,CASSQDLARSYGYTF,TGTGCCAGCAGCCAAGATCTTGCCAGAAGCTATGGCTACACCTTC
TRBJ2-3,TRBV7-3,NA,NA,CASSLEVGAQYF,TGTGCCAGCAGCTTAGAGGTCGGGGCGCAGTATTTT
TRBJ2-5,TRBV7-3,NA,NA,CASSFGLQETQYF,TGTGCCAGCAGCTTTGGCCTGCAAGAGACCCAGTACTTC
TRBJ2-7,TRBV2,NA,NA,CASRALLYEQYF,TGTGCCAGCAGAGCACTCCTCTACGAGCAGTACTTC
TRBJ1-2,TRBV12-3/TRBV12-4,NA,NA,CASSQGFGYTF,TGTGCCAGCAGCCAGGGGTTTGGCTACACCTTC
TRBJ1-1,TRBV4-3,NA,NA,CASSQVGAGMNTEAFF,TGCGCCAGCAGCCAAGTGGGGGCCGGTATGAACACTGAAGCTTTCTTT
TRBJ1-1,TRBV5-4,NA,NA,CASSLGGATDMNTEAFF,TGTGCCAGCAGCTTGGGCGGGGCTACAGACATGAACACTGAAGCTTTCTTT
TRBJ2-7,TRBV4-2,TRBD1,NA,CASSQDGAGQGAYEQYF,TGTGCCAGCAGCCAAGATGGGGCAGGGCAGGGGGCCTACGAGCAGTACTTC
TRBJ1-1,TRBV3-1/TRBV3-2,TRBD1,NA,CASSQETGDAFF,TGTGCCAGCAGCCAAGAAACAGGGGACGCTTTCTTT
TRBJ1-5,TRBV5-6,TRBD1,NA,CASSHLRTGGGKQHF,TGTGCCAGCAGCCACCTCCGGACAGGGGGTGGAAAGCAGCATTTT
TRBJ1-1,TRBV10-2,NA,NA,CASSRGIRDTEAFF,TGCGCCAGCTCCCGGGGTATTCGGGACACTGAAGCTTTCTTT
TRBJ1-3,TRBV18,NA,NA,CASSLSGTASGNTIYF,TGTGCCAGCTCACTTTCCGGGACTGCTTCTGGAAACACCATATATTTT
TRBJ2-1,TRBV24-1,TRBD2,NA,CATGRGGGSYNEQFF,TGTGCCACCGGCCGAGGCGGGGGCTCCTACAATGAGCAGTTCTTC
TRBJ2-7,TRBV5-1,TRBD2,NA,CASSLRRGEIGEQYF,TGCGCCAGCAGCTTGCGGCGGGGGGAAATCGGCGAGCAGTACTTC
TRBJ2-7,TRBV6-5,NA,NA,CASSRKRGDPYEQYF,TGTGCCAGCAGCCGCAAACGGGGAGACCCCTACGAGCAGTACTTC
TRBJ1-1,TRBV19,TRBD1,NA,CASSIPTGGRTEAFF,TGTGCCAGTAGTATTCCGACAGGGGGGAGAACTGAAGCTTTCTTT
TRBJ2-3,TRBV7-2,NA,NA,CASSFLLEGTDTQYF,TGTGCCAGCAGCTTCCTACTAGAAGGCACAGATACGCAGTATTTT
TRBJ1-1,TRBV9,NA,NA,CASSPTPALPNTEAFF,TGTGCCAGCAGCCCAACGCCCGCGCTCCCGAACACTGAAGCTTTCTTT
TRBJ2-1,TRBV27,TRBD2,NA,CASSPGTSGLQWSYNEQFF,TGTGCCAGCAGCCCCGGGACTAGCGGGCTGCAGTGGTCCTACAATGAGCAGTTCTTC
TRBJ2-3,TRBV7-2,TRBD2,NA,CASSLVMELALPDTQYF,TGTGCCAGCAGCTTAGTAATGGAACTAGCGCTCCCCGATACGCAGTATTTT
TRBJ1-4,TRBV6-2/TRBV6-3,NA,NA,CASSRGRRFPTNEKLFF,TGTGCCAGCAGCCGGGGCCGTCGCTTCCCAACTAATGAAAAACTGTTTTTT